The next 18 T cell receptor beta chains were all read from a single sample in a study of glioma-infiltrating T cells after dendritic cell vaccination. Using immunoSEQ multiplex PCR, the repertoire was profiled, and TCRdb retains in-frame clones only, with some absent. In the table there are over 80,000 clones, 70% to 90% of which are singletons. Time point reported: after dendritic cell vaccination, including at tumor progression/relapse. Specimen: blood, collected after dendritic cell vaccination. These receptors were collected from a human donor with glioblastoma.

The chain has TRBV18 and TRBJ2-7; 10 bases match TRBD1. The V and J ends lost 4 bases and 0 bases, in that order; junction bases with no gene match: 3. Germline V gene lookup returns CDR1 KGHSH and CDR2 LQKENI. This CDR3 is built from 15 residues. The CDR3 DNA follows: TGTGCCAGCTCACGCGGGACAGGGGACTCCTACGAGCAGTACGTC. Protein sequence: CASSRGTGDSYEQYV.

The chain employs TRBV7-2 and TRBJ2-7; no definite D call. Trimming took 0 bases from V and 4 from J, leaving 10 bases between them. This CDR3 spans 14 amino acids. Germline CDR1 is SGHTA and CDR2 is FQGNSA. The CDR3 here is CASSLANTAYEQYF. CDR3 DNA sequence: TGTGCCAGCAGCTTAGCTAATACAGCATACGAGCAGTACTTC.

This chain connects TRBV7-2 to TRBJ2-5; 8 nucleotides align to TRBD2. Trimming at V came to 5 bases and at J to 1 base, leaving 6 bases not matched to a gene. The CDR3 runs to 15 residues. The germline V gene has CDR1 SGHTA and CDR2 FQGNSA. The CDR3 is CASSPITSGQETQYF. The CDR3, as DNA: TGTGCCAGCAGCCCTATCACTAGCGGCCAAGAGACCCAGTACTTC.

This chain uses TRBV10-3 with TRBJ1-1; no definite D call. Germline V gene data show CDR1 as ENHRY and CDR2 as SYGVKD. This CDR3 spans 15 amino acids. The germline V and J ends were trimmed by 2 bases and 8 bases, with 18 bases remaining between them. CDR3 in DNA: TGTGCCATCAGTGAGAGCCGTGGGAGTAGCTCCGAAGCTTTCTTT. Translating gives CAISESRGSSSEAFF.

This clone occurred once. The chain carries TRBV10-3 and TRBJ1-5; a weak D match, TRBD1 (5 bases). The germline gives CDR1 ENHRY, CDR2 SYGVKD. The V end lost 10 bases, the J end lost 6 bases, and 16 bases lay between the germline ends. This CDR3 contains 13 residues. The DNA for the CDR3 is TGTGCCAGCGAAGTGGGGGGGGGTCAGCCCCAGCATTTT. Protein: CASEVGGGQPQHF.

The chain combines TRBV29-1 with TRBJ1-1, with TRBD1 matching over 8 bases. Unmatched junction bases numbered 15, after V lost 4 bases and J lost 5 bases. This CDR3 is 16 amino acids long. The germline V gene encodes CDR1 SQVTM and CDR2 ANQGSEA. This CDR3 reads CSVGGHRGRLTTEAFF. Here the CDR3 DNA reads TGCAGCGTTGGGGGGCACAGGGGGAGGCTAACAACTGAAGCTTTCTTT.

The V call is TRBV28, the J call TRBJ1-6; TRBD1 matches 8 bases. CDR3 length equals 14 residues. Looked up from germline, CDR1 is MDHEN and CDR2 is SYDVKM. V lost 6 bases and J lost 9; bases outside the gene matches: 7. The CDR3 protein is CASREDRVRSPLHF. CDR3 nucleotide sequence: TGTGCCAGCAGAGAGGACAGGGTCCGTTCACCCCTCCACTTT.

This sequence joins TRBV2 and TRBJ1-4; 11 bases line up with TRBD1. J was trimmed by 4 bases and V by 6 bases; bases with no gene match: 7. This CDR3 spans 16 amino acids. Germline V CDR1 and CDR2: SNHLY, FYNNEI. CDR3 residues: CASRGQGANDNEKLFF. In nucleotides, the CDR3 is TGTGCCAGCAGAGGACAGGGGGCTAATGATAATGAAAAACTGTTTTTT.

The rearrangement joins TRBV5-1 to TRBJ2-1; TRBD2 aligns across 12 bases. Germline CDR1 reads SGHRS; CDR2 reads YFSETQ. The V segment lost 4 bases and the J segment 6 bases; nucleotides outside the gene matches: 5. The CDR3 extends over 15 amino acids. CDR3 residues: CASSTGTSGFNEQFF. In nucleotides, the CDR3 is TGCGCCAGCAGCACCGGGACTAGCGGGTTCAATGAGCAGTTCTTC.

The V gene is TRBV4-1, the J gene TRBJ2-1; weak D call: TRBD2 (6 bases). There are 16 residues in the CDR3. Trimming took off 6 bases at V and 2 bases at J, with 17 bases between the two ends. From germline, CDR1 is MGHRA and CDR2 YSYEKL. CDR3 sequence (DNA): TGCGCCAGCAGATTCCAAGTAGCGGATACCTACAATGAGCAGTTCTTC. It encodes CASRFQVADTYNEQFF.

The chain recombines TRBV7-9 with TRBJ1-2, with TRBD1 identical over 9 bases. Germline V lookup: CDR1 SEHNR, CDR2 FQNEAQ (reference sequence). CDR3 length equals 15 residues. With 1 base clipped from V and 8 bases from J, the junction kept 8 bases outside the gene matches. Written as DNA, the CDR3 is TGTGCCAGCAGCTTAGGAACGACAGGGGGTTGGGGCTACACCTTC. Protein sequence: CASSLGTTGGWGYTF. Full variable domain (rest looked up from reference TRBV7-9 and TRBJ1-2): DTGVSQNPRHKITKRGQNVTFRCDPISEHNRLYWYRQTLGQGPEFLTYFQNEAQLEKSRLLSDRFSAERPKGSFSTLEIQRTEQGDSAMYLCASSLGTTGGWGYTFGSGTRLTVV.

This chain uses TRBV4-2 with TRBJ1-2; D is unclear. The V gene lost 0 bases and the J gene lost 8 bases, with 16 bases spanning the gap. The CDR3 is 15 residues long. In germline, CDR1 is LGHNA, CDR2 YNFKEQ. The CDR3 reads CASSQDHQDLRGYTF. As DNA, the CDR3 is TGTGCCAGCAGCCAAGATCATCAGGATCTCAGGGGCTACACCTTC.

This clone has a count of ten or more. The rearrangement uses TRBV12-5 and TRBJ2-7; D ambiguous. Per the germline V gene, CDR1 is LGHNT and CDR2 is FRNRAP. This CDR3 region has 11 residues. Trimming cost V 5 bases and J 3 bases, with 5 bases left between them. CDR3 region: CASGEVYEQYF. The CDR3 DNA reads as TGTGCTAGTGGTGAGGTCTACGAGCAGTACTTC.

This chain links TRBV2 with TRBJ2-3; the D gene is possibly TRBD2 (7 bases). The germline V gene has CDR1 SNHLY and CDR2 FYNNEI. The CDR3 spans 11 residues. Deletions cut 11 bases from V and 4 bases from J, with 10 bases between. The CDR3 spells CAGGGADTQYF. The CDR3 DNA is TGTGCCGGGGGGGGCGCAGATACGCAGTATTTT.

The chain links TRBV5-1 to TRBJ1-1; no definite D call. CDR1 is SGHRS and CDR2 is YFSETQ in the germline V gene. V lost 4 bases and J lost 5, with 6 bases in between. There are 11 residues in the CDR3. CDR3 sequence: CASSGGTEAFF. The CDR3 nucleotides are TGCGCCAGCAGCGGAGGAACTGAAGCTTTCTTT.

This clone appeared a single time. The V gene is TRBV5-1, the J gene TRBJ2-7; D is perhaps TRBD2 (6 bases). The V end lost 2 bases, the J end lost 7 bases, and 13 bases lay between the germline ends. The length of the CDR3 is 13 residues. Germline V gene data show CDR1 as SGHRS and CDR2 as YFSETQ. The CDR3 nucleotides are TGCGCCAGCAGCTTCAATGGGGCGGGGGAGCAGTACGTC. Translating it yields CASSFNGAGEQYV.

V gene TRBV5-1 combines with J gene TRBJ2-3, with D possibly TRBD2 on 5 matching bases. The germline V gene encodes CDR1 SGHRS and CDR2 YFSETQ. V was pared by 3 bases and J by 3 bases, with 11 bases between. CDR3 length: 14 residues. CDR3 sequence: CASSSNVATDTQYF. CDR3 in DNA: TGCGCCAGCAGCTCTAATGTAGCGACAGATACGCAGTATTTT.

The rearrangement links TRBV19 to TRBJ2-6, with a possible D match to TRBD1 (6 bases). V lost 3 bases and J 2 bases, leaving 14 bases between the germline ends. The CDR3 consists of 17 residues. The V gene's germline CDR1 is LNHDA and CDR2 SQIVND (reference sequence). The CDR3: CASSIGQSNAGANVLTF. CDR3 sequence (DNA): TGTGCCAGTAGTATCGGACAGTCCAACGCTGGGGCCAACGTCCTGACTTTC. Looking up the rest from reference TRBV19 and TRBJ2-6 gives the full variable domain: DGGITQSPKYLFRKEGQNVTLSCEQNLNHDAMYWYRQDPGQGLRLIYYSQIVNDFQKGDIAEGYSVSREKKESFPLTVTSAQKNPTAFYLCASSIGQSNAGANVLTFGAGSRLTVL.